These 11 T cell receptor beta chains originate from one sample sequenced in a study of T cells after posttransplantation cyclophosphamide. TCRdb keeps only in-frame clones here, not all; method: immunoSEQ multiplex PCR. The sample has more than 30,000 clones; around nine tenths are singletons. The naive gate required viable CD3+CD4+ or CD3+CD8+ cells with CCR7+CD45RA+CD45RO-CD95-CD27+CD28+ phenotype. The sequencing sample was made of naive CD4+ T cells sorted from PBMCs. Receptors were obtained from a woman in her fifties or sixties in good health, CMV-negative, and a related stem cell transplant donor.

The chain combines TRBV9 with TRBJ2-1; 7 bases agree with TRBD1. The CDR3 is 17 amino acids. Trimming took 4 bases from V and 5 from J; bases not matched to a gene: 15. Germline values: CDR1 SGDLS, CDR2 YYNGEE. Written as DNA, the CDR3 is TGTGCCAGCAGCTCAGCGACAGGGAGTTTAGGAAACAATGAGCAGTTCTTC. Its translation: CASSSATGSLGNNEQFF.

The chain carries TRBV7-8 and TRBJ2-3; D is perhaps TRBD2 (7 bases). The CDR3 loop spans 14 amino acids. Between the trimmed V and J ends, which lost 10 bases and 0 bases, there was a span of 14 bases. The germline V gene encodes CDR1 SGHVS and CDR2 FQNEAQ. The CDR3 sequence is CANSEGGSTDTQYF. The CDR3 DNA reads TGTGCCAATTCGGAGGGGGGGAGCACAGATACGCAGTATTTT.

This clone was counted once. The V and J genes are TRBV5-6 and TRBJ2-7; 10 positions agree with TRBD1. CDR3 size: 15 residues. Per the germline V gene, CDR1 is SGHDT and CDR2 is YYEEEE. The V gene end was trimmed by 1 base and the J gene end by 4 bases; junction bases not matched to a gene: 5. DNA for the CDR3: TGTGCCAGCAGCTTGCGGGACAGGGGTTGGTACGAGCAGTACTTC. It encodes CASSLRDRGWYEQYF.

The chain is built from TRBV5-1 and TRBJ2-7; 9 bases align to TRBD2. Trimming removed 5 bases from V and 2 bases from J; junction bases left unmatched: 5. The CDR3 consists of 14 residues. CDR1 is SGHRS, CDR2 YFSETQ, per germline. The CDR3 here is CASRWTSDAYEQYF. CDR3 sequence (DNA): TGCGCCAGCAGGTGGACTAGCGACGCCTACGAGCAGTACTTC.

This chain uses TRBV13 with TRBJ2-3, with 12 bases aligning to TRBD2. Per germline, CDR1 PRHDT and CDR2 FYEKMQ (reference sequence). V was pared by 6 bases and J by 7 bases, with 8 bases of the junction left unmatched. The CDR3 is made up of 15 amino acids. The CDR3 here is CASRLLAGGLNTQYF. CDR3 nucleotides: TGTGCCAGCAGACTGCTAGCGGGGGGGCTAAATACGCAGTATTTT.

DNA of the CDR3: TGTGCCAGCTCACCACGGGACACCCCGGGGCTATATCCCAAAAACATTCAGTACTTC. This translates into CASSPRDTPGLYPKNIQYF. V gene TRBV18 combines with J gene TRBJ2-4, with a weak D call TRBD1 (6 bases). Germline assignment: CDR1 KGHSH and CDR2 LQKENI. CDR3 length equals 19 residues. V was cut by 1 base and J by 2 bases, with 21 bases left in between.

The J gene is TRBJ1-1, the V gene TRBV18; D not resolved. The germline gives CDR1 KGHSH, CDR2 LQKENI. V dropped 4 bases and J dropped 5 bases, with 17 bases sitting between them. The length of the CDR3 is 15 residues. The CDR3 region has the DNA TGTGCCAGCTCACTTAAGATGGACGGAGGGACTGAAGCTTTCTTT. Translated, it gives CASSLKMDGGTEAFF.

The chain joins TRBV7-3 to TRBJ2-3; D is perhaps TRBD2 (6 bases). Trimming removed 5 bases from V and 3 bases from J, with 18 bases in between. This CDR3 is built from 16 residues. Germline values: CDR1 SGHTA, CDR2 FQGTGA. Here the CDR3 reads CASSPDLASGTDTQYF. The DNA for the CDR3 is TGTGCCAGCAGCCCCGACCTAGCGAGTGGGACAGATACGCAGTATTTT.

V gene TRBV7-9 combines with J gene TRBJ1-1; 9 bases align to TRBD1. CDR3 length: 16 residues. Germline V lookup: CDR1 SEHNR, CDR2 FQNEAQ (reference sequence). Unmatched junction bases numbered 8, after V lost 5 bases and J lost 1 base. CDR3 bases: TGTGCCAGCAGCCGGGACAGGGCACCACAGAACACTGAAGCTTTCTTT. It specifies CASSRDRAPQNTEAFF.

The CDR3 here is CASSIHGTGQNIQYF. As DNA, the CDR3 is TGTGCCAGTAGTATCCATGGGACAGGACAAAACATTCAGTACTTC. The rearrangement uses TRBV19 and TRBJ2-4; 8 nucleotides line up with TRBD1. V dropped 3 bases and J dropped 5; count of bases not matched to a gene: 6. The CDR3 consists of 15 residues. From germline, CDR1 is LNHDA and CDR2 SQIVND (reference sequence).

V usage is TRBV4-1 and J usage is TRBJ2-7; TRBD2 agrees at 7 bases. Germline CDR1 MGHRA, CDR2 YSYEKL. With V trimmed by 6 bases and J by 3 bases, 14 bases remained unmatched. The CDR3 covers 16 residues. The CDR3, as DNA: TGCGCCAGCAGACCCTCTTACACTAGCGCGATCTACGAGCAGTACTTC. Translation gives CASRPSYTSAIYEQYF.